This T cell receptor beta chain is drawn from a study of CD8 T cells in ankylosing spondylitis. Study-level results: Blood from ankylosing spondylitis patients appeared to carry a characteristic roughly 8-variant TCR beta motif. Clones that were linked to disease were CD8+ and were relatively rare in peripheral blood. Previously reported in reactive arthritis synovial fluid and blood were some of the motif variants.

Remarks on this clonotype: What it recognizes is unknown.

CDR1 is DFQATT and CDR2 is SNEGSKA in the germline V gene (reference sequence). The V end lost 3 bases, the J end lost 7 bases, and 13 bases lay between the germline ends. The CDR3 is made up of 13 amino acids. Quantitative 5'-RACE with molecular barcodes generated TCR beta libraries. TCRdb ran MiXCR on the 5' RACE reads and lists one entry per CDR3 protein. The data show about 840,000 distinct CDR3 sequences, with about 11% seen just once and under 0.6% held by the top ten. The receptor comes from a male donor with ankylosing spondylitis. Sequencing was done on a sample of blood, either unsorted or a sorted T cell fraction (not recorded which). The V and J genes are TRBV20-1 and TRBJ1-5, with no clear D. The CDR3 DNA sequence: TGCAGTGCTAGGATCAGCCTAGGCCAGCCCCAGCATTTT. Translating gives CSARISLGQPQHF.